This passage covers 18 T cell receptor beta chains from one sample sequenced in a study of response to subunit inactivated influenza vaccine. Via MiXCR, TCRdb re-called the RT-PCR reads, giving one row per CDR3 protein. This sample has 150,000 to 200,000 distinct CDR3 sequences, with around 9% found just once. The sequencing used non-naive T cells sorted from PBMCs, collected on the day of vaccination. The origin of the receptors is a man aged 45-65 years who received an inactivated influenza vaccine.

The chain joins TRBV28 to TRBJ2-7, with TRBD1 as a possible D gene (6 bases). The CDR3 loop spans 15 amino acids. The V end was cut by 2 bases, the J end by 0 bases, with 11 bases between. CDR1 is MDHEN and CDR2 is SYDVKM in the germline V gene. The CDR3 nucleotides are TGTGCCAGCAGTTTAAGGGGGATTCTCTCCTACGAGCAGTACTTC. Its protein product is CASSLRGILSYEQYF. Full variable domain (missing parts from reference TRBV28 and TRBJ2-7): DVKVTQSSRYLVKRTGEKVFLECVQDMDHENMFWYRQDPGLGLRLIYFSYDVKMKEKGDIPEGYSVSREKKERFSLILESASTNQTSMYLCASSLRGILSYEQYFGPGTRLTVT.

Only a few counts were recorded for this clonotype. The chain couples TRBV2 to TRBJ2-7; 12 bases match TRBD1. The germline gives CDR1 SNHLY, CDR2 FYNNEI. This CDR3 comprises 15 residues. The V segment lost 6 bases and the J segment 3 bases; nucleotides outside the gene matches: 6. The CDR3, as DNA: TGTGCCAGCAGCCGCGGGACAGGGGGCTTCTACGAGCAGTACTTC. Its protein is CASSRGTGGFYEQYF.

The V gene is TRBV20-1, the J gene TRBJ1-2; D uncertain. Per the germline V gene, CDR1 is DFQATT and CDR2 is SNEGSKA (reference sequence). Trimming took 3 bases from V and 2 from J, leaving 10 bases between them. The CDR3 loop spans 13 amino acids. CDR3 sequence reads: CSARVSGNYGYTF. The CDR3 region has the DNA TGCAGTGCTAGGGTGTCGGGGAACTATGGCTACACCTTC.

This chain links TRBV5-4 with TRBJ1-5; D unclear. From germline, CDR1 is SGHNT and CDR2 YYREEE (reference sequence). CDR3 size: 13 residues. V was clipped by 4 bases and J by 6 bases, with 11 bases between them. CDR3 loop: CASSVGAGQPQHF. In DNA form, the CDR3 reads TGTGCCAGCAGCGTTGGAGCCGGTCAGCCCCAGCATTTT.

This clonotype was counted ten times or more. The chain has TRBV13 and TRBJ2-5; TRBD1 might be the D (6 bases). Trimming took off 5 bases at V and 5 bases at J, with 18 bases between the two ends. Germline V gives CDR1 PRHDT, CDR2 FYEKMQ (reference sequence). The CDR3 is 15 amino acids. This chain's CDR3 is CASSHGTLGHETQYF. CDR3 DNA: TGTGCCAGCAGCCACGGGACACTTGGACACGAGACCCAGTACTTC.

In this sample, this clonotype turned up many times. The chain joins TRBV7-2 to TRBJ1-5, with D unclear. Germline CDR1 is SGHTA and CDR2 is FQGNSA. Trimming cost V 3 bases and J 0 bases, with 9 bases left between them. The CDR3 extends over 15 amino acids. In DNA, the CDR3 is TGTGCCAGCAGCTTTTCGATTAATAGCAATCAGCCCCAGCATTTT. Amino acid sequence: CASSFSINSNQPQHF.

The rearrangement uses TRBV28 and TRBJ1-5; 9 positions match TRBD1. From germline, CDR1 is MDHEN and CDR2 SYDVKM. The V gene end was trimmed by 2 bases and the J gene end by 7 bases; junction bases not matched to a gene: 6. The CDR3 consists of 15 residues. CDR3 DNA: TGTGCCAGCAGTTTAATGGGACAGGGAGGCCAGCCCCAGCATTTT. Translated: CASSLMGQGGQPQHF.

This chain uses TRBV7-9 with TRBJ2-3; no firm D call. Germline V CDR1 and CDR2: SEHNR, FQNEAQ (reference sequence). This CDR3 is built from 14 residues. V was pared by 0 bases and J by 3 bases, with 7 bases between. This CDR3 is CASSLASTTDTQYF. CDR3 coding DNA: TGTGCCAGCAGCTTAGCATCGACTACAGATACGCAGTATTTT. The whole variable domain, filled in from reference TRBV7-9 and TRBJ2-3, reads DTGVSQNPRHKITKRGQNVTFRCDPISEHNRLYWYRQTLGQGPEFLTYFQNEAQLEKSRLLSDRFSAERPKGSFSTLEIQRTEQGDSAMYLCASSLASTTDTQYFGPGTRLTVL.

The rearrangement links TRBV6-2 or TRBV6-3 to TRBJ2-1; D perhaps matches TRBD1 (6 bases). The CDR3 runs to 13 residues. Germline V gives CDR1 MNHEY, CDR2 SVGEGT. Trimming shortened V by 6 bases and J by 2 bases, and 8 bases separated the two germline ends. The CDR3 DNA sequence: TGTGCCAGCAGGGACAGCCCCTACAATGAGCAGTTCTTC. It encodes CASRDSPYNEQFF.

The V gene is TRBV20-1, the J gene TRBJ2-5; D is possibly TRBD1 (5 bases). The CDR3 consists of 14 residues. Germline V gives CDR1 DFQATT, CDR2 SNEGSKA (reference sequence). Trimming stripped 6 bases from V and 5 bases from J, with 19 bases between. CDR3 nucleotide sequence: TGCAGTGCCGCCCCTCTTGGCGCAGGGGAGACCCAGTACTTC. Its translation: CSAAPLGAGETQYF.

This clonotype has only a few counts. The J gene is TRBJ2-7, the V gene TRBV6-2 or TRBV6-3; no clear D gene. V was shortened by 6 bases and J by 3 bases, with 9 bases between the two germline ends. The CDR3 is 12 residues long. Germline CDR1 MNHEY, CDR2 SVGEGT. The CDR3 region is CASSRNSYEQYF. As DNA, the CDR3 is TGTGCCAGCAGCCGCAACAGCTACGAGCAGTACTTC.

This clonotype was detected many times. V and J are TRBV7-2 and TRBJ1-2, with D unresolved. In germline, CDR1 is SGHTA, CDR2 FQGNSA. The ends were cut back, 5 bases at V and 4 bases at J, with 14 bases in the middle. This CDR3 comprises 14 residues. CDR3 residues: CASSITRLTYGYTF. The CDR3 DNA sequence: TGTGCCAGCAGCATCACTAGGCTCACCTATGGCTACACCTTC.

The chain links TRBV28 to TRBJ1-3; perhaps TRBD1 as D (5 bases). CDR1 and CDR2 (germline): MDHEN, SYDVKM. V was trimmed by 7 bases and J by 0 bases, leaving 16 bases between them. The CDR3 is made up of 16 amino acids. The CDR3, as DNA: TGTGCCAGCACCCTGCTGGGACCTTCCTCTGGAAACACCATATATTTT. Translated, it gives CASTLLGPSSGNTIYF.

The chain has TRBV6-2 or TRBV6-3 and TRBJ2-1; TRBD2 matches at 10 bases. After removal of 6 bases from V and 7 bases from J, the junction contained 9 bases not matched to a gene. Germline V gives CDR1 MNHEY, CDR2 SVGEGT. The CDR3 consists of 15 residues. The CDR3 sequence: CASRRSGGAWNEQFF. In DNA, the CDR3 is TGTGCCAGCAGAAGAAGCGGGGGGGCCTGGAATGAGCAGTTCTTC.

The rearrangement joins TRBV5-1 to TRBJ2-6; D perhaps matches TRBD1 (6 bases). Germline assignment: CDR1 SGHRS and CDR2 YFSETQ. The CDR3 sequence is 19 residues long. With 3 bases removed from V and 4 bases from J, the gap between germline ends came to 23 bases. The CDR3 DNA follows: TGCGCCAGCAGCTGGACACCTTTGGGGCAGGGGATAGGGGCCAACGTCCTGACTTTC. This codes for CASSWTPLGQGIGANVLTF.

The chain uses TRBV20-1 and TRBJ2-7; D might be TRBD1 (6 bases). The CDR3 is 17 residues long. The germline V gene has CDR1 DFQATT and CDR2 SNEGSKA (reference sequence). V was pared by 3 bases and J by 2 bases, with 23 bases between. The CDR3 nucleotides are TGCAGTGCTAGTGCCTTTCCCGGCAGGGGTCGAGCCTACGAGCAGTACTTC. It codes for CSASAFPGRGRAYEQYF.

Only a few counts were recorded for this clonotype. The V gene is TRBV20-1, the J gene TRBJ2-3; D call uncertain. This CDR3 region has 13 residues. Looked up from germline, CDR1 is DFQATT and CDR2 is SNEGSKA (reference sequence). V was cut by 0 bases and J by 2 bases, with 6 bases left in between. The CDR3 loop is CSARDSTTDTQYF. The DNA of the CDR3 is TGCAGTGCTAGAGATTCGACCACAGATACGCAGTATTTT.

This clonotype was observed a handful of times. The chain combines TRBV20-1 with TRBJ1-2; D is possibly TRBD1 (6 bases). The CDR3 consists of 12 residues. Germline assignment: CDR1 DFQATT and CDR2 SNEGSKA (reference sequence). Deletions cut 0 bases from V and 7 bases from J, with 9 bases between. The CDR3 sequence: CSAREGGSGYTF. The CDR3 DNA reads as TGCAGTGCTAGAGAGGGGGGCTCTGGCTACACCTTC.